This T cell receptor (beta chain) was observed in a study of cytomegalovirus exposure and HLA in healthy donors. Study-level results: An analysis was carried out at a later point. It showed that HLA-associated TCR beta chains were more clonally expanded than equally common non-associated chains.

The CDR3 covers 16 residues. The V gene end was trimmed by 3 bases and the J gene end by 0 bases; junction bases not matched to a gene: 4. The germline gives CDR1 MRHNA, CDR2 SNTAGT. Researchers ran the PCR with 60 Vbeta and 13 Jbeta primers. Sequencing was performed with immunoSEQ multiplex PCR; in TCRdb, only in-frame clones are kept and a portion is missing. The sample holds approximately 41,000 clones, more than 65% seen once. As for this clone: Its antigen is unidentified.

It was healthy bone marrow donors who served as donors. Sequenced material: PBMCs. The chain couples TRBV6-4 to TRBJ2-2; TRBD2 agrees at 7 bases. The receptor was isolated from a man between 50 and 59 years old in good health and CMV-seronegative. CDR3: CASSEMGLPNTGELFF. CDR3 nucleotides: TGTGCCAGCAGTGAAATGGGACTACCGAACACCGGGGAGCTGTTTTTT.